Presented here are 5 T cell receptor beta chains from one specimen sequenced in a study of T cell repertoires in aging, cancer and after chemotherapy. Rearranged V-D-J TRB sequences were amplified with a mixed TRB-A/B primer pool. A single record per CDR3 protein comes from TCRdb applying MiXCR to the multiplex PCR reads. The repertoire has 10,000 to 15,000 distinct CDR3 sequences, roughly a third of them found once; the top ten carry roughly 6.7%. Amplification of TCR beta used genomic DNA extracted from peripheral blood. Input material: blood. Receptors were obtained from a human donor in good health. The donor label of this sample is uncertain.

This rearrangement joins TRBV6-2 or TRBV6-3 to TRBJ2-3; TRBD2 agrees at 15 bases. The germline V gene encodes CDR1 MNHEY and CDR2 SVGEGT. The ends lost 7 bases at V and 4 bases at J; junction bases unmatched: 3. There are 15 residues in the CDR3. CDR3 DNA sequence: TGTGCCAGCACATGGACTAGCGGGGGGGCAGATACGCAGTATTTT. Residues: CASTWTSGGADTQYF.

By sample share, this clonotype is medium-sized (0.01 to 0.1%). The chain uses TRBV15 and TRBJ2-6; D is perhaps TRBD1 (6 bases). The ends were cut back, 5 bases at V and 0 bases at J, with 8 bases in the middle. This CDR3 is 15 amino acids long. The V gene's germline CDR1 is LNHNV and CDR2 YYDKDF (reference sequence). The CDR3 DNA follows: TGTGCCACCAGCGGACAGAGCTCTGGGGCCAACGTCCTGACTTTC. The encoded protein is CATSGQSSGANVLTF.

This clonotype turned up a few times. The genes are TRBV12-3 or TRBV12-4 and TRBJ1-4, with 7 nucleotides matching TRBD1. The V gene end was trimmed by 5 bases and the J gene end by 8 bases; junction bases not matched to a gene: 17. The CDR3 consists of 17 residues. The CDR3 DNA follows: TGTGCCAGCAGTCCCGCCATCCGAGGGGGCGCGAGCGAAAAACTGTTTTTT. This encodes CASSPAIRGGASEKLFF.

This clonotype was recorded a few times. The genes are TRBV18 and TRBJ2-1; TRBD2 matches 10 bases. Unmatched junction bases numbered 5, after V lost 1 base and J lost 5 bases. The germline CDR1 and CDR2 sequences are KGHSH and LQKENI. The CDR3 has 16 amino acids. The chain's CDR3 is CASSPRTSGDDNEQFF. DNA for the CDR3: TGTGCCAGCTCACCACGAACTAGCGGGGATGACAATGAGCAGTTCTTC.

V gene TRBV27 combines with J gene TRBJ1-1, with D possibly matching TRBD1 (6 bases). This CDR3 spans 13 amino acids. Germline CDR1 MNHEY, CDR2 SMNVEV (reference sequence). Trimming removed 6 bases at V and 4 bases at J, with 12 bases between. This chain's CDR3 is CASRPGASTEAFF. The DNA of the CDR3 is TGTGCCAGCAGGCCAGGGGCCAGCACTGAAGCTTTCTTT.